This T cell receptor beta chain was sequenced during a study of blood T cell repertoires in COVID-19. Across the whole study: From the United States, Italy and Spain came samples of acute and convalescent COVID-19.

This clone was seen more than once but under ten times. The germline V gene encodes CDR1 LGHDT and CDR2 YNNKEL (reference sequence). The V and J ends lost 2 bases and 6 bases respectively, with 4 bases between them. This CDR3 is 12 amino acids long. Per the authors' pipeline: Reference gene primer amplification gave estimated nucleated cell counts. The data were produced by immunoSEQ multiplex PCR, yet TCRdb's version contains in-frame clones alone and is incomplete. That table supplies the V and J calls and clone size; D and trimming were determined from the DNA. The data hold 35,000 to 50,000 clones, with approximately 80% observed a single time.

The source of this sequence is a man aged 65 to 85 with active or convalescent COVID-19. The sequenced material came from peripheral blood. This chain connects TRBV3-1 (or the pseudogene TRBV3-2) to TRBJ2-2; D remains ambiguous. CDR3 sequence: CASSQLSGELFF. The CDR3 DNA sequence: TGTGCCAGCAGCCAACTTTCCGGGGAGCTGTTTTTT.